The 9 T cell receptor beta chains presented below share a single source sample, sequenced in a study of T cell responses to AZD1222 COVID-19 vaccine. Clones were sequenced by immunoSEQ multiplex PCR, and TCRdb holds only the in-frame ones, with some missing. The table records fewer than 90,000 clones, around 84% of them present only once. The input for sequencing was peripheral blood, taken 28 days after the second AZD1222 dose. The receptor source for this set is an adult who received the AZD1222 COVID-19 vaccine.

The rearrangement joins TRBV28 to TRBJ1-1; D is possibly TRBD1 (5 bases). The CDR3 loop spans 13 amino acids. Germline lookup yields CDR1 MDHEN and CDR2 SYDVKM. Trimming took off 2 bases at V and 4 bases at J, with 8 bases between the two ends. The CDR3 nucleotides are TGTGCCAGCAGTTTAGCTCAGGGCACTGAAGCTTTCTTT. Translating it yields CASSLAQGTEAFF. The whole variable domain, filled in from reference TRBV28 and TRBJ1-1, reads DVKVTQSSRYLVKRTGEKVFLECVQDMDHENMFWYRQDPGLGLRLIYFSYDVKMKEKGDIPEGYSVSREKKERFSLILESASTNQTSMYLCASSLAQGTEAFFGQGTRLTVV.

The genes are TRBV6-5 and TRBJ2-5, with 7 bases aligning to TRBD2. Germline CDR1 and CDR2: MNHEY and SVGAGI. The CDR3 spans 14 residues. V lost 11 bases and J lost 2; bases outside the gene matches: 11. CDR3 sequence: CAGSGLFTQETQYF. CDR3 nucleotides: TGTGCCGGCTCGGGACTATTCACACAAGAGACCCAGTACTTC.

This chain joins TRBV5-1 and TRBJ1-3, with a tentative D call TRBD1 (6 bases). The CDR3 is 15 amino acids. V was cut by 4 bases and J by 3 bases, with 14 bases left in between. Germline V gene data show CDR1 as SGHRS and CDR2 as YFSETQ. In DNA, the CDR3 is TGCGCCAGCAGCCCCGGACAGAGAAATGGAAACACCATATATTTT. This gives the protein CASSPGQRNGNTIYF. Filled out from reference TRBV5-1 and TRBJ1-3, the complete variable domain reads KAGVTQTPRYLIKTRGQQVTLSCSPISGHRSVSWYQQTPGQGLQFLFEYFSETQRNKGNFPGRFSGRQFSNSRSEMNVSTLELGDSALYLCASSPGQRNGNTIYFGEGSWLTVV.

The V and J genes are TRBV7-9 and TRBJ1-3, with unresolved D. The CDR3 has 16 residues. Germline V gene data show CDR1 as SEHNR and CDR2 as FQNEAQ (reference sequence). V dropped 3 bases and J dropped 0 bases, with 12 bases sitting between them. The CDR3 sequence is CASSFSDSSSGNTIYF. The CDR3 bases are TGTGCCAGCAGCTTCTCTGACTCTAGCTCTGGAAACACCATATATTTT.

The V and J genes are TRBV6-5 and TRBJ1-1; D gene unclear. Germline V gene data show CDR1 as MNHEY and CDR2 as SVGAGI. The ends were cut back, 3 bases at V and 8 bases at J, with 7 bases in the middle. CDR3 size: 11 residues. The CDR3 protein is CASSYMTEAFF. The CDR3 DNA follows: TGTGCCAGCAGTTATATGACCGAAGCTTTCTTT.

The V and J genes are TRBV28 and TRBJ2-3; D is possibly TRBD2 (6 bases). Germline V gene data show CDR1 as MDHEN and CDR2 as SYDVKM. Trimming took off 2 bases at V and 1 base at J, with 10 bases between the two ends. The CDR3 loop spans 15 amino acids. CDR3 sequence: CASSLARGGTDTQYF. For the CDR3, the DNA is TGTGCCAGCAGTTTAGCGCGGGGAGGCACAGATACGCAGTATTTT.

The chain uses TRBV28 and TRBJ1-6; 9 nucleotides align to TRBD1. Unmatched junction bases numbered 6, after V lost 7 bases and J lost 8 bases. CDR3 size: 14 residues. Germline-derived CDR1 and CDR2 are MDHEN and SYDVKM. The CDR3 spells CASNFRDRDSPLHF. As DNA, the CDR3 is TGTGCCAGCAATTTCAGGGACAGGGATTCACCCCTCCACTTT.

CDR3 residues: CASSQDRRSTNEKLFF. Written as DNA, the CDR3 is TGCGCCAGCAGCCAAGATCGACGCTCAACTAATGAAAAACTGTTTTTT. The chain carries TRBV4-1 and TRBJ1-4; D is unclear. CDR3 length equals 16 residues. With 0 bases removed from V and 0 bases from J, the gap between germline ends came to 8 bases. From germline, CDR1 is MGHRA and CDR2 YSYEKL.

This clone was observed a handful of times. The chain employs TRBV7-2 and TRBJ2-7; 7 bases fit TRBD2. The germline gives CDR1 SGHTA, CDR2 FQGNSA. J lost 2 bases, V lost 5 bases, and 9 bases had no gene match. CDR3 length: 15 residues. The CDR3 nucleotides read TGTGCCAGCAGCAGCCCGGGACTAAAAACCTACGAGCAGTACTTC. Amino acids: CASSSPGLKTYEQYF.